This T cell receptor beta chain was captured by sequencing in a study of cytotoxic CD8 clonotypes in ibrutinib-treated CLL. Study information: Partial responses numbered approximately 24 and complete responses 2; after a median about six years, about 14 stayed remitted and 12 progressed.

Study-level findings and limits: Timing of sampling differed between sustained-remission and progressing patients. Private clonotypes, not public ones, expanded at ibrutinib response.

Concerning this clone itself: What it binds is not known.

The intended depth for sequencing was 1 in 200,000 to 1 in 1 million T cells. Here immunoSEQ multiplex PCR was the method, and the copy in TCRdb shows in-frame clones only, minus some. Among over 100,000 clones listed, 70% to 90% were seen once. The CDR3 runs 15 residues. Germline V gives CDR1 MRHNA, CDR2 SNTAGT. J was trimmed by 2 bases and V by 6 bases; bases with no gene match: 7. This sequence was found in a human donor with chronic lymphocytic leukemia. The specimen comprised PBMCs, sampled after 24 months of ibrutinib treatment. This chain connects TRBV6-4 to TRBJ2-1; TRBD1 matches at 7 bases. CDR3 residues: CASRAQGLTYNEQFF. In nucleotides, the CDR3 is TGTGCCAGCAGAGCACAGGGGCTTACCTACAATGAGCAGTTCTTC.